This TCR beta chain was profiled in a study of response to subunit inactivated influenza vaccine. Study-wide results and limits: The authors suggested that every seasonal influenza vaccination recruits few new T cells.

TCRdb used MiXCR to reprocess the RT-PCR reads, holding one entry per CDR3 protein. The repertoire includes hundreds of thousands of distinct CDR3 sequences, 10% to 15% of them detected once, and 7.8% sits in the top ten. The CDR3 sequence is 12 residues long. From germline, CDR1 is DFQATT and CDR2 SNEGSKA (reference sequence). V gave up 4 bases and J gave up 4 bases, with 11 bases separating them. This clonotype appeared many times. Antigen: not known. This chain connects TRBV20-1 to TRBJ2-7; possibly TRBD1 for D (6 bases). The sequence was collected from a man aged 50 to 59 who received an inactivated influenza vaccine. The source was non-naive T cells sorted from PBMCs, collected about 14 days before vaccination. Here the CDR3 DNA reads TGCAGTGCTATGGGCAGGGGTTACGAGCAGTACTTC. It codes for CSAMGRGYEQYF.